The entry that follows covers one T cell receptor (delta chain) sequence. The clone's antigen remains unknown. The protein TCRdb lists belongs to a much larger clone and differs from this DNA's translation at residue 15, which points to a read error; the protein shown is made from the DNA. The sample has other DNA sequences that encode this CDR3 too. The sample belongs to a study of gamma-delta T cells after stem cell transplantation (dated by TCRdb to 2016 to 2018). Library preparation was by RT-PCR. The sequencer was an Illumina MiSeq. TCRdb reanalyzed the public reads with the CATT caller, and identical DNA sequences were merged afterwards. Across this sample there are several hundred delta-chain clones, with roughly 5.1% seen only once. Approximately 81% of the sample is in the top ten clones. From the cysteine up to the phenylalanine, the CDR3 has a length of 18 residues. Only the CDR3 portion is preserved as DNA: 54 bases, with reading frame beginning at the first base. Per the germline V gene, GEAIGNYY is the CDR1 and EKD is the CDR2.

Sequenced: gamma-delta T cells. The chain is made from TRDV2 and TRDJ1; 13 junctional bases match TRDD3. The clonotype comes from a human donor. It is not recorded whose cells these are; they may come from a transplant donor. The bases read TGTGCCTGTGACACGCTGAACTGGGGGATACGCGGTCCCGATAACCTCATCTTT. Its coded protein is CACDTLNWGIRGPDNLIF.